The following is a TCR beta chain sequence with its context. Its antigen is still unknown. This specimen comes from a study of blood T cells in healthy people across ages. This CDR3 is 13 amino acids long. Germline V lookup: CDR1 LGHDT, CDR2 YNNKEL (reference sequence). Trimming took off 5 bases at V and 5 bases at J, with 10 bases between the two ends. Using a J-beta primer mix together with a sample-barcoded 5' primer, a second PCR was run for 7 to 11 cycles. MiXCR was run by TCRdb on the 5' RACE reads, yielding one entry per CDR3 protein. The table lists under 2 million distinct CDR3 sequences, around 36% of them singletons. Study findings and constraints: Diversity estimates from one million T cells were considered underestimates. As naive T cell percentage varied, TCR beta diversity correlated strongly with it.

Sequenced: blood. The chain uses TRBV3-1 and TRBJ2-1; D gene ambiguous. This receptor was identified in a woman aged 25 to 39 in good health. CDR3 DNA: TGTGCCAGCAGCTACGACATCCACAATGAGCAGTTCTTC. Its translation: CASSYDIHNEQFF.